Each of the 14 T cell receptor beta chains below was sequenced from the same sample in a study of blood T cell repertoires in COVID-19. Repertoires were generated with immunoSEQ multiplex PCR, while TCRdb's copy carries only in-frame clones and drops some. Of fewer than 200,000 clones in the sample, about 80% are singletons; the top ten hold 6.9%. The source material was peripheral blood. The receptors stem from a man aged 55 to 70 with acute or convalescent COVID-19.

V and J are TRBV27 and TRBJ2-2, with 9 bases aligning to TRBD1. V was clipped by 2 bases and J by 3 bases; unmatched bases: 10. The V gene's germline CDR1 is MNHEY and CDR2 SMNVEV (reference sequence). This CDR3 spans 18 amino acids. CDR3: CASSLEAMGTGYTGELFF. CDR3 sequence (DNA): TGTGCCAGCAGTTTAGAAGCTATGGGGACAGGGTACACCGGGGAGCTGTTTTTT.

The J gene is TRBJ2-5, the V gene TRBV30; 11 bases agree with TRBD2. Germline values: CDR1 GTSNPN, CDR2 SVGIG (reference sequence). The CDR3 totals 15 residues. The V segment lost 4 bases and the J segment 2 bases; nucleotides outside the gene matches: 6. The CDR3 DNA reads as TGTGCCTGGAAGTATAGCGGGAGGGCTCAAGAGACCCAGTACTTC. This gives the protein CAWKYSGRAQETQYF.

The chain has TRBV5-6 and TRBJ2-5; 16 bases are a match to TRBD2. Germline trimming cut 5 bases from V and 4 bases from J; bases unmatched to any gene: 8. The CDR3 runs to 17 residues. Germline CDR1 is SGHDT and CDR2 is YYEEEE. In nucleotides, the CDR3 is TGTGCCAGCAGGTGGGGACTAGCGGGAGGGCCAGGAGAGACCCAGTACTTC. Its protein product is CASRWGLAGGPGETQYF.

The sample holds a few counts of this clone. This chain joins TRBV6-2 or TRBV6-3 and TRBJ1-1, with 7 positions matching TRBD1. The CDR3 length is 14 residues. Germline V gives CDR1 MNHEY, CDR2 SVGEGT. V trimming: 6 bases; J trimming: 10 bases; junction bases outside the gene matches: 14. This CDR3 reads CASSPIRDSPGAFF. CDR3 in DNA: TGTGCCAGCAGCCCAATCCGGGACAGCCCTGGAGCTTTCTTT.

The gene calls are TRBV23-1 and TRBJ1-2; perhaps TRBD1 as D (6 bases). TRBV23-1 is an open reading frame whose function is uncertain. Trimming took off 6 bases at V and 0 bases at J, with 26 bases between the two ends. The CDR3 has 19 amino acids. The chain's CDR3 is CASSPRGFSWVGANYGYTF. CDR3 nucleotides: TGCGCCAGCAGCCCGAGGGGGTTCAGTTGGGTCGGAGCTAACTATGGCTACACCTTC.

This clone was counted a few times. This chain connects TRBV6-5 to TRBJ1-6; 8 nucleotides align to TRBD1. V was pared by 7 bases and J by 7 bases, with 9 bases of the junction left unmatched. Germline V CDR1 and CDR2: MNHEY, SVGAGI. This CDR3 has 15 amino acids. CDR3 loop: CASKGPGTGNSPLHF. CDR3 DNA sequence: TGTGCCAGCAAGGGGCCCGGGACAGGCAATTCACCCCTCCACTTT.

The rearrangement joins TRBV2 to TRBJ1-2; no firm D call. The V and J ends lost 1 base and 5 bases respectively, with 11 bases between them. The CDR3 spans 14 residues. Germline CDR1 reads SNHLY; CDR2 reads FYNNEI. DNA of the CDR3: TGTGCCAGCAGTGAAGGTTACGGGGTTTATGGCTACACCTTC. Residues: CASSEGYGVYGYTF.

In regard to this clone: This same CDR3 is encoded by further DNA sequences in the sample. The chain carries TRBV24-1 and TRBJ2-5, with 11 bases identical to TRBD1. CDR3 length: 15 residues. Germline lookup yields CDR1 KGHDR and CDR2 SFDVKD. J gave up 5 bases and V 4 bases, and 5 bases lay outside the gene matches. In DNA form, the CDR3 reads TGTGCCACCAGTGACCCTCGGACAGGGGGCGAGACCCAGTACTTC. Protein sequence: CATSDPRTGGETQYF.

The chain uses TRBV9 and TRBJ1-2; 7 bases align to TRBD1. Trimming at V came to 0 bases and at J to 5 bases, leaving 4 bases not matched to a gene. This CDR3 has 14 amino acids. Germline CDR1 SGDLS, CDR2 YYNGEE. CDR3: CASSVDAGGYGYTF. In DNA, the CDR3 is TGTGCCAGCAGCGTAGACGCAGGGGGTTATGGCTACACCTTC.

The chain is built from TRBV7-8 and TRBJ1-4; a weak D match, TRBD1 (6 bases). Germline values: CDR1 SGHVS, CDR2 FQNEAQ. This CDR3 has 15 amino acids. V dropped 5 bases and J dropped 5 bases, with 15 bases sitting between them. The CDR3 loop reads CASSKPGHFNEKLFF. The CDR3 bases are TGTGCCAGCAGCAAACCGGGACATTTCAATGAAAAACTGTTTTTT.

This rearrangement joins TRBV27 to TRBJ2-5; 7 bases map to TRBD2. Trimming at V came to 6 bases and at J to 0 bases, leaving 10 bases not matched to a gene. The CDR3 sequence is 16 residues long. CDR1 MNHEY and CDR2 SMNVEV come from the germline V gene (reference sequence). The CDR3 DNA reads TGTGCCAGCAGAAAATTGGGGGGAGGGTACCAAGAGACCCAGTACTTC. It codes for CASRKLGGGYQETQYF.

This chain connects TRBV6-5 to TRBJ1-3; a possible D gene is TRBD1 (6 bases). Trimming left V 6 bases short and J 0 bases short, with 9 bases between. The CDR3 is 14 residues long. From germline, CDR1 is MNHEY and CDR2 SVGAGI. The CDR3 spells CASRTGVSGNTIYF. The CDR3 nucleotides read TGTGCCAGCAGGACAGGCGTCTCTGGAAACACCATATATTTT.

The chain carries TRBV9 and TRBJ2-7; maybe TRBD1 (6 bases). Trimming shortened V by 2 bases and J by 0 bases, and 9 bases separated the two germline ends. The CDR3 totals 14 residues. The germline V gene encodes CDR1 SGDLS and CDR2 YYNGEE. DNA for the CDR3: TGTGCCAGCAGCGTCCGGGACATCTCCTACGAGCAGTACTTC. It translates to CASSVRDISYEQYF. The full variable domain, completed using reference TRBV9 and TRBJ2-7, is DSGVTQTPKHLITATGQRVTLRCSPRSGDLSVYWYQQSLDQGLQFLIQYYNGEERAKGNILERFSAQQFPDLHSELNLSSLELGDSALYFCASSVRDISYEQYFGPGTRLTVT.

The V call is TRBV2, the J call TRBJ1-2; TRBD1 matches at 7 bases. The CDR3 consists of 14 residues. Germline CDR1 reads SNHLY; CDR2 reads FYNNEI. J lost 5 bases, V lost 5 bases, and 8 bases had no gene match. The CDR3: CASSQQGTWYGYTF. The CDR3 nucleotides read TGTGCCAGCAGTCAACAGGGGACATGGTATGGCTACACCTTC.